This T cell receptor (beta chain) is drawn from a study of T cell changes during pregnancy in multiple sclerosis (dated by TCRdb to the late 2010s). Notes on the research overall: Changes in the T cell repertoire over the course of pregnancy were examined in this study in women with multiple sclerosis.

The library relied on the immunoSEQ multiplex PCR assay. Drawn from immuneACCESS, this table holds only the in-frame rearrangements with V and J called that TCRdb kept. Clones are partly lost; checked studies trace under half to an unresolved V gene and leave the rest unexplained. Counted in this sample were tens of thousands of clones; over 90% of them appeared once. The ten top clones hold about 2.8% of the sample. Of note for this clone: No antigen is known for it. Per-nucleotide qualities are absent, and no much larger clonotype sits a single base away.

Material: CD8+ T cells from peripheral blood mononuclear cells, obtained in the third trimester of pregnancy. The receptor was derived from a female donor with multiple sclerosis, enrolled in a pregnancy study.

The CDR3 in this case is CASSPRQGESGNTIYF. The base sequence is TGCGCCAGCAGTCCTCGACAGGGGGAATCTGGAAACACCATATATTTT. The V and J genes are TRBV5-1 and TRBJ1-3, with 9 bases aligning to TRBD1. The junction shows trimming of 5 bases on V and 1 base on J, and the gene matches do not reach 7 bases of it. The CDR3 covers 16 residues, taking in both the cysteine and the phenylalanine. Here the CDR3 DNA is all that survives: 48 bases in frame from base 1. CDR1 and CDR2 are read off the germline V gene as SGHRS and YFSETQ.